This T cell receptor beta chain was identified in a study of blood T cell repertoires in COVID-19 (dated by TCRdb to about 2020). A note on the overall study: The collaborator samples originated in the United States, Italy and Spain and spanned the acute and convalescent phases of COVID-19. The material from the prospective study consisted of cDNA or gDNA derived from T cells, B-cell-depleted T cells, or PBMCs. Subjects who had been exposed to COVID-19, were actively infected with it, or had recovered from it provided the deeply sampled blood TCRbeta repertoires that made up the dataset. The repertoires were released in a freely available public database meant as a resource for research on the immune response to SARS-CoV-2. The samples were drawn from two sources: the first 160 participants of the ongoing ImmuneRACE study, and 1,000 to 1,500 subjects contributed by 6 global collaborators. A de-identified subject ID, COVID-19 status, age in years and sex were almost always included in the sample metadata. Where HLA class I and class II types were available, the types were taken from metadata supplied by the sample provider, not from assay-based typing.

TCRbeta CDR3 regions were amplified from genomic DNA by means of the immunoSEQ Assay, a bias-controlled multiplex PCR. In the authors' own workflow: Within the assay, amplification of reference gene primers was used to estimate how many nucleated cells each sample contained. To quantify the absolute abundance of each unique TCRbeta CDR3 rearrangement, sequence reads were collapsed and filtered. For each sample, productive Simpson clonality was calculated by taking the square root of Simpson's diversity index across productive rearrangements. What TCRdb holds here is the immuneACCESS table cut down to in-frame rearrangements. Part of the clones is not present; checked against another copy, under half of the missing clones reflect an unresolved V gene, and the others are unexplained. V, J and clone size are taken as reported in that table, and D and trimming were inferred from the DNA itself. The sample table contains about 260,000 clones; only one count was recorded for approximately 85% of them. 2% to 2.5% of the sample is taken by the ten largest.

Overall results and qualifications from the work: Clinical and demographic metadata were provided uncurated, with the amount varying by source and participant.

In the prospective study, participants were roughly 18 to 95 years old, resided in 20 to 30 geographic areas of the United States, and were enrolled through a virtual design. To assign participants to cohorts, the prospective study relied on clinical history that participants themselves reported in a screening survey and a study questionnaire. Recovered participants in ImmuneRACE Cohort 3 were defined by two consecutive negative NP/OP PCR tests, clearance by a healthcare professional, or resolution of symptoms. Each participant in the prospective study had whole blood, serum and a nasopharyngeal or oropharyngeal swab collected by mobile phlebotomists. Additional blood draws and questionnaires over an approximately two-month period could optionally be provided by prospective study participants. Prospective study blood samples were shipped either frozen or at room temperature before DNA extraction.

CDR3 length: 13 amino acids, cysteine to phenylalanine. Only the CDR3 region is kept as DNA, spanning 39 bases read in frame from base 1. V has 6 bases trimmed and J has 9 bases trimmed; junction bases matching no gene number 6. Remarks on this clone: Its target antigen remains unknown. Base-call qualities are not available, and no considerably larger clone is one nucleotide away.

What was sequenced was PBMCs or T cells enriched from blood (not recorded which). The source of this sequence is a woman aged 50 to 65 who had recovered from COVID-19. This chain is built from TRBV12-3 or TRBV12-4 and TRBJ1-5; 9 junctional bases match TRBD1. The CDR3 is CASSRTGDMPQHF. The nucleotides are TGTGCCAGCAGCCGGACAGGGGATATGCCCCAGCATTTT.